This entry concerns a single TCR beta chain. The data belong to a study of a mutant IDH1 vaccine in newly diagnosed glioma. For the study at large: Of treated patients, around 60% were men and about 38% women, averaging around 42 years. Beforehand, treatment had been radiotherapy, temozolomide, or both; the majority received both.

TCRdb keeps only in-frame clones here, not all; method: immunoSEQ multiplex PCR. The data contain around 30,000 clones, about three quarters of them seen just once; the ten biggest clones take up roughly 9%. Specified time point: baseline, week 1 (first vaccination visit). Indicated treatment: pre-vaccination baseline after standard-of-care therapy. The CDR3 has 17 residues. The germline CDR1 and CDR2 sequences are SGHDT and YYEEEE. V was shortened by 3 bases and J by 0 bases, with 16 bases between the two germline ends. Sequencing used peripheral blood mononuclear cells (PBMCs), obtained from a glioma patient treated with radiotherapy, temozolomide or both. J is TRBJ1-3 and V is TRBV5-6; tentative D call: TRBD1 (5 bases). This clonotype originated in a middle-aged man with glioma. Some clones in this sample may be carry-over from other donors' samples. The CDR3 spells CASSSGTLFSSGNTIYF. The CDR3 nucleotides are TGTGCCAGCAGCTCCGGGACCCTCTTTTCCTCTGGAAACACCATATATTTT. The full variable domain, rest sourced from reference TRBV5-6 and TRBJ1-3, is DAGVTQSPTHLIKTRGQQVTLRCSPKSGHDTVSWYQQALGQGPQFIFQYYEEEERQRGNFPDRFSGHQFPNYSSELNVNALLLGDSALYLCASSSGTLFSSGNTIYFGEGSWLTVV.